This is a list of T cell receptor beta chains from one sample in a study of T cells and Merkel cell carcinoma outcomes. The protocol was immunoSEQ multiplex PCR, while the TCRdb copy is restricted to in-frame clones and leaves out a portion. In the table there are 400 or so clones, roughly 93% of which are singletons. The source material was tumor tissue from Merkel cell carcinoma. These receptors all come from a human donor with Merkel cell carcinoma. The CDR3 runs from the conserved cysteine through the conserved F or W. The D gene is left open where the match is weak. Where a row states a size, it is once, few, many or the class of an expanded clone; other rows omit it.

CASRGDSFNQPQHF | TGTGCCAGCAGAGGGGACAGTTTCAATCAGCCCCAGCATTTT | TRBV28 | TRBD1 | TRBJ1-5 | NA
CASSWGEVPSREQYF | TGTGCCAGCAGCTGGGGGGAGGTCCCGTCGCGAGAGCAGTACTTC | TRBV7-2 | NA | TRBJ2-7 | NA
CASSKQPGTGGLKSSYEQYF | TGCGCCAGCAGCAAACAGCCAGGGACAGGGGGCCTCAAGAGCTCCTACGAGCAGTACTTC | TRBV5-1 | TRBD1 | TRBJ2-7 | NA
CASSLGDRVYTF | TGTGCCAGCAGCTTGGGTGACAGGGTCTACACCTTC | TRBV11-2 | TRBD1 | TRBJ1-2 | few
CALRAVDQNTGELFF | TGTGCCTTACGTGCGGTAGATCAGAACACCGGGGAGCTGTTTTTT | TRBV10-3 | NA | TRBJ2-2 | few
CASSLDLGNGYTF | TGTGCCAGCAGCTTAGATCTGGGTAATGGCTACACCTTC | TRBV11-2 | NA | TRBJ1-2 | NA
CASSLGQGPTDTQYF | TGCGCCAGCAGCTTGGGACAGGGGCCCACAGATACGCAGTATTTT | TRBV5-1 | TRBD1 | TRBJ2-3 | NA
CAGLGDSSTGELFF | TGTGCCGGACTGGGGGACTCCTCCACCGGGGAGCTGTTTTTT | TRBV30 | NA | TRBJ2-2 | NA
CAGSGGDSGNTIYF | TGTGCCGGCAGCGGAGGGGACTCTGGAAACACCATATATTTT | TRBV9 | NA | TRBJ1-3 | NA
CASSQVGRDEQYF | TGTGCCAGCAGCCAAGTGGGGAGGGACGAGCAGTACTTC | TRBV11-3 | TRBD2 | TRBJ2-7 | NA
CASSPRLPPYEQYF | TGTGCCAGCAGCCCACGACTCCCTCCCTACGAGCAGTACTTC | TRBV27 | NA | TRBJ2-7 | NA
CASRGGFYNKQFF | TGTGCCTCCCGGGGAGGGTTCTACAATAAGCAGTTCTTC | TRBV11-2 | TRBD2 | TRBJ2-1 | NA
CASSVGPRDGYTF | TGTGCCAGCAGCGTAGGCCCCCGGGATGGCTACACCTTC | TRBV9 | NA | TRBJ1-2 | NA
CASSQQGALGTEAFF | TGTGCCAGCAGCCAACAGGGGGCGCTTGGTACTGAAGCTTTCTTT | TRBV14 | TRBD1 | TRBJ1-1 | NA
CASSPLDRVYGYTF | TGTGCCAGTAGTCCCCTGGACAGGGTTTATGGCTACACCTTC | TRBV19 | TRBD1 | TRBJ1-2 | NA
CSVGTGHTYEQYF | TGCAGCGTTGGGACAGGGCACACCTACGAGCAGTACTTC | TRBV29-1 | TRBD1 | TRBJ2-7 | once
CASRGFNYGYTF | TGTGCCAGCAGGGGATTTAACTATGGCTACACCTTC | TRBV2 | NA | TRBJ1-2 | NA
CASSFGQNTEAFF | TGTGCCAGCAGCTTCGGGCAGAACACTGAAGCTTTCTTT | TRBV5-5 | NA | TRBJ1-1 | NA
CASSRPPTAQYGYTF | TGTGCCAGCAGCCGCCCCCCTACAGCCCAGTATGGCTACACCTTC | TRBV7-2 | NA | TRBJ1-2 | NA
CASSLLRGPSYEQYF | TGTGCCAGCAGCTTATTACGGGGCCCCTCCTACGAGCAGTACTTT | TRBV7-2 | NA | TRBJ2-7 | NA
CASGWSSYEQYF | TGTGCTAGTGGCTGGAGCTCCTACGAGCAGTACTTC | TRBV12-5 | NA | TRBJ2-7 | NA
CASSLEAGGESDTQYF | TGTGCCAGCAGCTTAGAGGCGGGGGGAGAATCAGATACGCAGTATTTT | TRBV7-6 | TRBD2 | TRBJ2-3 | NA
CASSFTGGAYEQYF | TGTGCCAGCAGCTTCACAGGGGGGGCCTACGAGCAGTACTTC | TRBV5-5 | NA | TRBJ2-7 | NA
CSAPRGGELFF | TGCAGTGCTCCGCGGGGCGGGGAGCTGTTTTTT | TRBV20-1 | NA | TRBJ2-2 | NA
CASSPRTAGAGTDTQYF | TGTGCCAGCTCACCACGGACGGCGGGAGCGGGCACAGATACGCAGTATTTT | TRBV18 | TRBD2 | TRBJ2-3 | NA
CSAILQGGYTF | TGCAGTGCTATCTTACAGGGTGGCTACACCTTC | TRBV20-1 | NA | TRBJ1-2 | NA
CASSGRSYEQYF | TGTGCCAGCAGTGGGAGGTCCTACGAGCAGTACTTC | TRBV7-9 | NA | TRBJ2-7 | NA
CASSSTGMISPLHF | TGTGCCAGCAGCTCGACAGGGATGATTTCACCCCTCCACTTT | TRBV7-2 | TRBD1 | TRBJ1-6 | once
CASSCDAYTEAFF | TGTGCCAGCAGCTGTGACGCATACACTGAAGCTTTCTTT | TRBV6-5 | NA | TRBJ1-1 | NA
CASYASQHF | TGTGCCAGTTACGCTTCTCAGCATTTT | TRBV9 | NA | TRBJ1-5 | NA
CASSGGTHNQPQHF | TGTGCCAGCTCCGGCGGGACACACAATCAGCCCCAGCATTTT | TRBV18 | NA | TRBJ1-5 | NA
CAWSVWGGTGGYTF | TGTGCCTGGAGTGTATGGGGGGGGACGGGTGGCTACACCTTC | TRBV30 | NA | TRBJ1-2 | few
CASGLGVNTEAFF | TGTGCTAGTGGTTTAGGCGTGAACACTGAAGCTTTCTTT | TRBV12-5 | NA | TRBJ1-1 | NA
CASSETGQGTTEAFF | TGCGCCAGCAGTGAGACTGGACAGGGGACCACTGAAGCTTTCTTT | TRBV10-2 | TRBD1 | TRBJ1-1 | NA
CASRKRGGTYEQYF | TGTGCCAGCAGAAAACGGGGGGGCACCTACGAGCAGTACTTC | TRBV13 | TRBD2 | TRBJ2-7 | NA
CASSVGLAAIQETQYF | TGTGCCAGCAGCGTAGGGTTAGCGGCTATACAAGAGACCCAGTACTTC | TRBV9 | NA | TRBJ2-5 | once